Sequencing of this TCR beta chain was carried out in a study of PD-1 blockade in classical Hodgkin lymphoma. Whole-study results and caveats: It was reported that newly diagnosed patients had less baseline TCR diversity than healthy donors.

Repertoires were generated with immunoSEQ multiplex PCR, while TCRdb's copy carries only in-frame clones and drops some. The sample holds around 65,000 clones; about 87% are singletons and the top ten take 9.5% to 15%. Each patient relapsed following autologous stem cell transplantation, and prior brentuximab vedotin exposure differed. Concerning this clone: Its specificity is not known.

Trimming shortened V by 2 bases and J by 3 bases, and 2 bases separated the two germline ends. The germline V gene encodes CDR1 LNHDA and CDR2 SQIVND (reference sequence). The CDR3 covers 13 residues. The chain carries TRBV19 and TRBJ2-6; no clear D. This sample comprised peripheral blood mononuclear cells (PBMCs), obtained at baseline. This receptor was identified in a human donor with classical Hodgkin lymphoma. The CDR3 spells CASSISGANVLTF. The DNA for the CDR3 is TGTGCCAGTAGTATAAGTGGGGCCAACGTCCTGACTTTC.